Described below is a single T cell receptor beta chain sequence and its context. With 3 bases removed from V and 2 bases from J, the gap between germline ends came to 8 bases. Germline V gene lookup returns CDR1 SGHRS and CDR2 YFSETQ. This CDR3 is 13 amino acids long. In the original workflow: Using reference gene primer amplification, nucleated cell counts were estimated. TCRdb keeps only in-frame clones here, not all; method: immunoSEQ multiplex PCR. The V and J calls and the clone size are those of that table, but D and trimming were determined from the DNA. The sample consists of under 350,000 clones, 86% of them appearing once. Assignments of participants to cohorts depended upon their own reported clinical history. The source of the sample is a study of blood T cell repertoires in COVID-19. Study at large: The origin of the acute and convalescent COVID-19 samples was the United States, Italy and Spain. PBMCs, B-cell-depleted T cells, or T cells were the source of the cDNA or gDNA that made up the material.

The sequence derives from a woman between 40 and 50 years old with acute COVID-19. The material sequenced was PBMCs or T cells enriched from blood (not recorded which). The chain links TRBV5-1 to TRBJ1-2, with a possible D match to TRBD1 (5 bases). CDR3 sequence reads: CASSSGLNYGYTF. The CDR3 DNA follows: TGCGCCAGCAGCTCGGGACTAAACTATGGCTACACCTTC.